Below are 6 T cell receptor beta chains sequenced from a single sample in a study of blood T cell repertoires in COVID-19. The data were produced by immunoSEQ multiplex PCR, yet TCRdb's version contains in-frame clones alone and is incomplete. The sample has 200,000 to 250,000 clones, approximately 88% seen once; the top ten hold 6.3%. The sample was peripheral blood. The receptors originated from a woman aged 30 to 39 with COVID-19, enrolled during active disease.

The chain joins TRBV7-2 to TRBJ2-3; maybe TRBD2 (5 bases). The CDR3 is 15 residues long. The germline V gene encodes CDR1 SGHTA and CDR2 FQGNSA. Trimming left V 5 bases short and J 3 bases short, with 15 bases between. CDR3 coding DNA: TGTGCCAGCAGCCCAGGCGTGAGCGGAACAGATACGCAGTATTTT. It yields the protein CASSPGVSGTDTQYF.

This chain links TRBV5-1 with TRBJ2-1, with D possibly TRBD2 on 7 matching bases. Between the trimmed V and J ends, which lost 1 base and 6 bases, there was a span of 11 bases. This CDR3 is built from 14 residues. Germline V gene data show CDR1 as SGHRS and CDR2 as YFSETQ. The CDR3 reads CASSLSGGRNEQFF. CDR3 coding DNA: TGCGCCAGCAGCTTGTCGGGGGGCCGCAATGAGCAGTTCTTC. The variable domain in full, completed from reference TRBV5-1 and TRBJ2-1, reads KAGVTQTPRYLIKTRGQQVTLSCSPISGHRSVSWYQQTPGQGLQFLFEYFSETQRNKGNFPGRFSGRQFSNSRSEMNVSTLELGDSALYLCASSLSGGRNEQFFGPGTRLTVL.

The CDR3 here is CASSSVAGGTGELFF. In DNA, the CDR3 is TGTGCCAGCAGCTCTGTAGCGGGAGGCACCGGGGAGCTGTTTTTT. The chain links TRBV7-6 to TRBJ2-2; 10 nucleotides align to TRBD2. The CDR3 is 15 amino acids. The germline V gene encodes CDR1 SGHVS and CDR2 FNYEAQ. With V trimmed by 4 bases and J by 4 bases, 3 bases remained unmatched.

V usage is TRBV28 and J usage is TRBJ1-1, with a weak D call TRBD1 (5 bases). From germline, CDR1 is MDHEN and CDR2 SYDVKM. This CDR3 spans 13 amino acids. V was shortened by 2 bases and J by 6 bases, with 10 bases between the two germline ends. CDR3 coding DNA: TGTGCCAGCAGTTTACCCCAGGGTCCTGAAGCTTTCTTT. It translates to CASSLPQGPEAFF.

The V and J genes are TRBV18 and TRBJ2-1, with 10 bases aligning to TRBD1. The CDR3 consists of 15 residues. Germline V gene data show CDR1 as KGHSH and CDR2 as LQKENI. After removal of 5 bases from V and 6 bases from J, the junction contained 7 bases not matched to a gene. The CDR3 region is CASSTGTGDINEQFF. CDR3 DNA: TGTGCCAGCTCAACCGGGACAGGGGATATCAATGAGCAGTTCTTC.

Turning to this clone: At one end, the junction sequence differs from germline, possibly due to a read error. The V call is TRBV5-1, the J call TRBJ2-5; 9 bases are shared with TRBD2. Germline-derived CDR1 and CDR2 are SGHRS and YFSETQ. The CDR3 is 15 amino acids. The CDR3 loop is CPSSLAGRGGETQYF. The DNA of the CDR3 is TGCCCCAGCAGCTTAGCCGGGCGGGGGGGGGAGACCCAGTACTTC.